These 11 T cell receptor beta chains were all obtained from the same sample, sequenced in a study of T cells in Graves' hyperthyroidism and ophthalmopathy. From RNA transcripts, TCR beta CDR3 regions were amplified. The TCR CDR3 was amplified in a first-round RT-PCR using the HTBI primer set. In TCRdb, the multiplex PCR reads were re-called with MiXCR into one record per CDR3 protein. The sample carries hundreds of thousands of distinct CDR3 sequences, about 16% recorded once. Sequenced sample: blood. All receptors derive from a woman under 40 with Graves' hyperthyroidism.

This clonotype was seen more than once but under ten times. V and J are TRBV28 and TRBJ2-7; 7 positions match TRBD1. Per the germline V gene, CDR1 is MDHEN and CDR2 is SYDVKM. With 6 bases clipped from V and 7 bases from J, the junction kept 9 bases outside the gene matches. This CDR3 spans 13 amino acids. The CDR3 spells CASSPQGVREQYF. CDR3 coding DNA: TGTGCCAGCAGCCCGCAGGGGGTACGGGAGCAGTACTTC.

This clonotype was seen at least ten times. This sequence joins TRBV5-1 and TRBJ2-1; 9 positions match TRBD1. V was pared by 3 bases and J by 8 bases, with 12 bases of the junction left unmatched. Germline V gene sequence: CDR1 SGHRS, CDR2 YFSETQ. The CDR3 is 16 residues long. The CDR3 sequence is CASSSHRGRIMDEQFF. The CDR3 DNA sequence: TGCGCCAGCAGCTCGCACAGGGGGCGCATTATGGATGAGCAGTTCTTC.

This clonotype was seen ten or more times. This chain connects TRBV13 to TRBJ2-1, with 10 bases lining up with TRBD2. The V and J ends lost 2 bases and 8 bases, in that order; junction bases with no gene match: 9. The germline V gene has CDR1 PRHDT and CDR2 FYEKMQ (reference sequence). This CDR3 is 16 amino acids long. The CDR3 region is CASSLPTSGKGDEQFF. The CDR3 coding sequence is TGTGCCAGCAGCTTACCTACTAGCGGGAAGGGTGATGAGCAGTTCTTC.

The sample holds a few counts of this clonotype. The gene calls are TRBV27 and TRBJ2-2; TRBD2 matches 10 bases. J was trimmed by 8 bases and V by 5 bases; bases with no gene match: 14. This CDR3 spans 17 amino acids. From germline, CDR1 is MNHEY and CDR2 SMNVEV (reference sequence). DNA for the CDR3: TGTGCCAGCAGTCGCCGACTGCTAGCGGGAGTTGGTGGGGAGCTGTTTTTT. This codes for CASSRRLLAGVGGELFF.

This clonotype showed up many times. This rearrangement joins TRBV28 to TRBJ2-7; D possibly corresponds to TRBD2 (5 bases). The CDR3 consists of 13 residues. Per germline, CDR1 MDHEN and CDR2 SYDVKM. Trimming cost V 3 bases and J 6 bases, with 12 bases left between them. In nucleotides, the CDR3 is TGTGCCAGCAGTTTCAGGACTGTAACCGAGCAGTACTTC. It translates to CASSFRTVTEQYF.

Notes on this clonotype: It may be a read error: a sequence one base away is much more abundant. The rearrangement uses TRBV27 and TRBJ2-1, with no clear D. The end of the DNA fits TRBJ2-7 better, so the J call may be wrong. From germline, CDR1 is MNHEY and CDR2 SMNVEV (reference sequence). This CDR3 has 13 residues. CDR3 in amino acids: CASSFRTYNEQYF. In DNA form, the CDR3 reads TGTGCCAGCAGTTTTAGGACCTACAATGAGCAGTACTTC.

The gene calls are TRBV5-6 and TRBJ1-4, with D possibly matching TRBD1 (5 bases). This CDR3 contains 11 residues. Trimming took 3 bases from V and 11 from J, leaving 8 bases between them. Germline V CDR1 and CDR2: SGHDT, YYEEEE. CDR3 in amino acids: CASSWQGKLFF. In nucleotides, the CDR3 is TGTGCCAGCAGCTGGCAGGGTAAACTGTTTTTT.

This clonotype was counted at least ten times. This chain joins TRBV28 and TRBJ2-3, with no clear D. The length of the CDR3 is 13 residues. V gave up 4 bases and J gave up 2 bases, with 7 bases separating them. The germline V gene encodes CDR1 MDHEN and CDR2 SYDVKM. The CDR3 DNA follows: TGTGCCAGCAGTTCTGGGAACACAGATACGCAGTATTTT. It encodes CASSSGNTDTQYF.

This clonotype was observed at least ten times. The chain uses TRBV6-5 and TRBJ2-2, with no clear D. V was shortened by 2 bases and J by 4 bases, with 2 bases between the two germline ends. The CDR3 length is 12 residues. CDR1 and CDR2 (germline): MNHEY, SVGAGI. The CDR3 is CASSYSTGELFF. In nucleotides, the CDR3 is TGTGCCAGCAGTTACAGCACCGGGGAGCTGTTTTTT.

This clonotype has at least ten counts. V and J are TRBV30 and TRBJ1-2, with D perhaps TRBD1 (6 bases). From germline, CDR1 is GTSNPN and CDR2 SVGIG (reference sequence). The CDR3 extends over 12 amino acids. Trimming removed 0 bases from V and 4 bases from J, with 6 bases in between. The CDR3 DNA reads TGTGCCTGGAGTGTGACAGGCTATGGCTACACCTTC. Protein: CAWSVTGYGYTF. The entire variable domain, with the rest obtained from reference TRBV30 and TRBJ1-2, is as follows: SQTIHQWPATLVQPVGSPLSLECTVEGTSNPNLYWYRQAAGRGLQLLFYSVGIGQISSEVPQNLSASRPQDRQFILSSKKLLLSDSGFYLCAWSVTGYGYTFGSGTRLTVV.

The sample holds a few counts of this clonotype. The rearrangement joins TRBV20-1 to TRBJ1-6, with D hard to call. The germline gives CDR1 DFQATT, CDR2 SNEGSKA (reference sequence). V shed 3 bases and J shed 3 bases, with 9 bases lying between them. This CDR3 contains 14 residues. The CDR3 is CSASPDVYNSPLHF. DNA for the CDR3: TGCAGTGCTAGCCCTGACGTCTATAATTCACCCCTCCACTTT.